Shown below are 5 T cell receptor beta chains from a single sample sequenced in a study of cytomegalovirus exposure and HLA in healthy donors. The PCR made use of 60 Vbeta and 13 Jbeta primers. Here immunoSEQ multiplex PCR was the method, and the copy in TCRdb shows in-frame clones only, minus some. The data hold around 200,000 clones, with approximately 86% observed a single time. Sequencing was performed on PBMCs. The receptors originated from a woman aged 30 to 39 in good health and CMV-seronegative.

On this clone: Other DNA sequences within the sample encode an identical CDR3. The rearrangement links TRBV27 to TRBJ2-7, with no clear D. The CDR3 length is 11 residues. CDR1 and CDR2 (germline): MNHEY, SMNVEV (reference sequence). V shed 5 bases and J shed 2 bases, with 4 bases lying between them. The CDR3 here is CASSLPYEQYF. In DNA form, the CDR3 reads TGTGCCAGCAGTCTCCCCTACGAGCAGTACTTC.

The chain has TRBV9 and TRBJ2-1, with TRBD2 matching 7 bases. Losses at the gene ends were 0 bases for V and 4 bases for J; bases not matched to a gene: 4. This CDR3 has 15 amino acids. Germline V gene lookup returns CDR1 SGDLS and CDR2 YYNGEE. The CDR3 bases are TGTGCCAGCAGCGTAGGTGGCGGGGGTTACAATGAGCAGTTCTTC. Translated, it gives CASSVGGGGYNEQFF. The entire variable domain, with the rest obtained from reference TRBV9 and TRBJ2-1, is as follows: DSGVTQTPKHLITATGQRVTLRCSPRSGDLSVYWYQQSLDQGLQFLIQYYNGEERAKGNILERFSAQQFPDLHSELNLSSLELGDSALYFCASSVGGGGYNEQFFGPGTRLTVL.

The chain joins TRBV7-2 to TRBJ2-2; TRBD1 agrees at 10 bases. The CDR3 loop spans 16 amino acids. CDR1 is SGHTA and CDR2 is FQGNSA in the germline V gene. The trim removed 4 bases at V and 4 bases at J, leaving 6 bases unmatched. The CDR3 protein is CASSSDRGGFTGELFF. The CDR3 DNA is TGTGCCAGCAGCTCGGACAGGGGGGGCTTCACCGGGGAGCTGTTTTTT. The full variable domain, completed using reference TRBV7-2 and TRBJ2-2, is GAGVSQSPSNKVTEKGKDVELRCDPISGHTALYWYRQSLGQGLEFLIYFQGNSAPDKSGLPSDRFSAERTGGSVSTLTIQRTQQEDSAVYLCASSSDRGGFTGELFFGEGSRLTVL.

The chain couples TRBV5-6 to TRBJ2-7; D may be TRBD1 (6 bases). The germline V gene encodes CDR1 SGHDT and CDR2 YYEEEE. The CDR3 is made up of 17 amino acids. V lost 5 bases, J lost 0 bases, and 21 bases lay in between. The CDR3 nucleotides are TGTGCCAGCAGGCCCGGGCCGACCGGGACATCCTCCTACGAGCAGTACTTC. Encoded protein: CASRPGPTGTSSYEQYF.

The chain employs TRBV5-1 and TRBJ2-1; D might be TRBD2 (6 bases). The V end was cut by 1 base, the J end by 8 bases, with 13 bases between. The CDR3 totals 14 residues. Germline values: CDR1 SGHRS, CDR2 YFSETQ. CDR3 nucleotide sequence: TGCGCCAGCAGCTTGACGGGAGAGGTCCATGAGCAGTTCTTC. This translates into CASSLTGEVHEQFF.